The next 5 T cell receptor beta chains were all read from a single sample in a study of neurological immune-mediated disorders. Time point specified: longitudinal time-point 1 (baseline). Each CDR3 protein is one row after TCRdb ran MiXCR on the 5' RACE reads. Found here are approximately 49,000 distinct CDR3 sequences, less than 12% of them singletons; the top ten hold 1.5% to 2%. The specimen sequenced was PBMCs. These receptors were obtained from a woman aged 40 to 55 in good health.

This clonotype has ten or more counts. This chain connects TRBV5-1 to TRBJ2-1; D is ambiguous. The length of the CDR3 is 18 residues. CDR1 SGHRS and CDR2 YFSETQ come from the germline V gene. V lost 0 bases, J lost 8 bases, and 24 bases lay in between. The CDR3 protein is CASSLAGISRVIEDEQFF. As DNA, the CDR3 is TGCGCCAGCAGCTTGGCCGGTATCAGTCGTGTCATAGAGGATGAGCAGTTCTTC.

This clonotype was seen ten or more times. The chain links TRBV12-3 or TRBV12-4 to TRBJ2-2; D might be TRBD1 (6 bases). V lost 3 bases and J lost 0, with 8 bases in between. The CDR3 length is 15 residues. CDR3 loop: CASSFRGPNTGELFF. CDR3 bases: TGTGCCAGCAGTTTCAGGGGCCCGAACACCGGGGAGCTGTTTTTT.

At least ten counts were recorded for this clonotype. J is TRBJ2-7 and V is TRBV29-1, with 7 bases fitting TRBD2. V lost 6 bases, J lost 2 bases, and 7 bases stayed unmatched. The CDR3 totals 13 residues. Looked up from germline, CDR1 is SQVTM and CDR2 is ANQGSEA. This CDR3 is CSVSGTSTYEQYF. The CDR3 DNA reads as TGCAGCGTAAGCGGGACTTCCACCTACGAGCAGTACTTC.

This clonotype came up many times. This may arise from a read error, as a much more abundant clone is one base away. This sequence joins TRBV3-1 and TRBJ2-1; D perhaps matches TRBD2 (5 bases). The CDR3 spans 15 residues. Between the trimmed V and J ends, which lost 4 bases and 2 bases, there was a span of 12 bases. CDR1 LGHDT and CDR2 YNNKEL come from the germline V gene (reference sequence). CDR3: CASSPQWEPYNEQFF. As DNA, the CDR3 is TGTGCCAGCAGCCCTCAGTGGGAGCCCTACAATGAGCAGTTCTTC.

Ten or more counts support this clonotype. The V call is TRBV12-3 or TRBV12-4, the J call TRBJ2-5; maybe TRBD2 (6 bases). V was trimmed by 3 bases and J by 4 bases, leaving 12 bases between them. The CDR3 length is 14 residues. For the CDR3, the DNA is TGTGCCAGCAGTTTTTACGGGAGCGGAGAGACCCAGTACTTC. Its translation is CASSFYGSGETQYF.